The sequence of this T cell receptor beta chain was determined in a study of cytomegalovirus exposure and HLA in healthy donors. Whole-study findings and limits: Several of the most significant clusters appeared, in a later analysis, to be linked to common viral pathogens.

Worth noting for this clone: What it recognizes is unknown.

Trimming shortened V by 4 bases and J by 3 bases, and 18 bases separated the two germline ends. The CDR3 consists of 17 residues. Per the germline V gene, CDR1 is MNHEY and CDR2 is SMNVEV (reference sequence). PCR involved 60 Vbeta and 13 Jbeta primers. TCRdb's table, derived via immunoSEQ multiplex PCR, lists solely in-frame clones and lacks some. This sample has some 190,000 clones, with around 87% found just once. This receptor was taken from a woman under 30 in good health and CMV-seronegative. The specimen sequenced was PBMCs. This chain joins TRBV27 and TRBJ1-4; D is undetermined. In nucleotides, the CDR3 is TGTGCCAGCAGTTCCCCCCACTCGACGGGTTCTAATGAAAAACTGTTTTTT. Its protein is CASSSPHSTGSNEKLFF.